This TCR beta chain is from a study of cytomegalovirus exposure and HLA in healthy donors. A note on this clone: The antigen remains undetermined.

Amplification used 60 Vbeta primers and 13 Jbeta primers. Data came from immunoSEQ multiplex PCR; TCRdb stores just in-frame clones and leaves some out. The data contain around 200,000 clones, around 85% of them singletons. Study-level findings and limits: Accurate predictions that matched the HLA-A and HLA-B alleles of most subjects were reportedly made from TCR beta sequences. A later analysis showed that HLA-associated TCR beta chains had undergone more clonal expansion than equally common others.

The sequence derives from a man aged 35 to 55 in good health and CMV-seropositive. The sample comprised PBMCs.

The CDR3, as DNA: TGTGCCAGCAGCTTAGGCTTTGGGGGTGCGGGGGACACTGAAGCTTTCTTT. This sequence encodes CASSLGFGGAGDTEAFF. The chain carries TRBV7-9 and TRBJ1-1; D possibly corresponds to TRBD1 (5 bases). The ends were cut back, 1 base at V and 3 bases at J, with 18 bases in the middle. The CDR3 has 17 amino acids. CDR1 SEHNR and CDR2 FQNEAQ come from the germline V gene (reference sequence).